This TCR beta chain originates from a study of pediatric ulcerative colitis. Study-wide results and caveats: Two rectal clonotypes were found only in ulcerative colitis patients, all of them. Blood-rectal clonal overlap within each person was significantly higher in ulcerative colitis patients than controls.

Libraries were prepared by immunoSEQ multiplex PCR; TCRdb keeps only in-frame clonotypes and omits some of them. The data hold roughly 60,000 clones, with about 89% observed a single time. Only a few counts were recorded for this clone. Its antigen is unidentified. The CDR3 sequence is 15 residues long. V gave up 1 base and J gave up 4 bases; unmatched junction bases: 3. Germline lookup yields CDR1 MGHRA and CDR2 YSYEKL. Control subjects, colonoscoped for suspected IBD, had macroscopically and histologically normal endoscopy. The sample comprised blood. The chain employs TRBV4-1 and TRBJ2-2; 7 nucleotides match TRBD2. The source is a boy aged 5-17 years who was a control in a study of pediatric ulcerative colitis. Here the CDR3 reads CASSQVGTITGELFF. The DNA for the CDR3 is TGCGCCAGCAGCCAAGTAGGGACTATCACCGGGGAGCTGTTTTTT.